The clone carrying this T cell receptor (beta chain) was recorded a few times. Its specificity is unknown. This specimen belongs to a study of beta chain features in type 1 diabetes. What was sequenced were expressed TCRB transcripts, since all of the isolated RNA had been reverse transcribed. Clones were sequenced by immunoSEQ multiplex PCR, and TCRdb holds only the in-frame ones, with some missing. The table has tens of thousands of clones, roughly a third seen once. Germline V CDR1 and CDR2: SNHLY, FYNNEI. The CDR3 has 15 residues. The junction had 7 bases not matched to a gene; V was cut back by 6 bases and J by 3 bases. General study findings and limits: Patients with type 1 diabetes carried fewer insertions and had more deletions at their VDJ junctions. In comparison with healthy donors, patients had naive, central memory and Treg TCRB repertoires that appeared more similar. Amplification by PCR could prefer shorter templates, with the same effect in patients and controls.

The sequenced sample consisted of stem cell memory CD4+ T cells from blood. The rearrangement joins TRBV2 to TRBJ2-3; 9 bases map to TRBD1. The origin of this receptor is a woman aged 18-29 years in good health. The CDR3 nucleotides are TGTGCCAGCAGAGGACAGGGGTTGGGTACAGATACGCAGTATTTT. Its translation: CASRGQGLGTDTQYF. The full variable domain, with the rest looked up from reference TRBV2 and TRBJ2-3, is EPEVTQTPSHQVTQMGQEVILRCVPISNHLYFYWYRQILGQKVEFLVSFYNNEISEKSEIFDDQFSVERPDGSNFTLKIRSTKLEDSAMYFCASRGQGLGTDTQYFGPGTRLTVL.